The 16 T cell receptor beta chains below all came from one sample that was sequenced in a study of blood T cell repertoires in COVID-19. The assay was immunoSEQ multiplex PCR, and TCRdb's table has in-frame clones only and misses some. Of 150,000 to 200,000 clones in the sample, 81% were seen once. Sequencing used peripheral blood. These receptors all come from a man in his sixties with active or convalescent COVID-19.

The chain combines TRBV29-1 with TRBJ2-1; the match to TRBD2 covers 8 bases. Germline V CDR1 and CDR2: SQVTM, ANQGSEA. The CDR3 consists of 14 residues. V was clipped by 5 bases and J by 2 bases; unmatched bases: 5. CDR3 coding DNA: TGCAGCGTTAGGGAGCGGGGGACCTACAATGAGCAGTTCTTC. As protein: CSVRERGTYNEQFF.

This clone was seen a handful of times. The rearrangement uses TRBV30 and TRBJ1-6, with no clear D. Trimming pared 2 bases from V and 6 bases from J, leaving 8 bases between. The length of the CDR3 is 13 residues. Per germline, CDR1 GTSNPN and CDR2 SVGIG (reference sequence). The CDR3 is CAWSQVGNSPLHF. CDR3 nucleotides: TGTGCCTGGAGTCAGGTCGGTAATTCACCCCTCCACTTT.

The chain joins TRBV4-2 to TRBJ1-4, with a possible D match to TRBD1 (5 bases). Trimming cost V 0 bases and J 8 bases, with 16 bases left between them. There are 16 residues in the CDR3. The germline V gene encodes CDR1 LGHNA and CDR2 YNFKEQ. CDR3 sequence: CASSQEVVRGVEKLFF. The DNA of the CDR3 is TGTGCCAGCAGCCAAGAGGTAGTCCGGGGGGTCGAAAAACTGTTTTTT.

The V gene is TRBV7-9, the J gene TRBJ2-5; 8 nucleotides line up with TRBD2. CDR3 length: 16 residues. The germline gives CDR1 SEHNR, CDR2 FQNEAQ (reference sequence). V lost 2 bases and J lost 2; bases outside the gene matches: 7. CDR3 region: CASSLRAGVRQETQYF. CDR3 nucleotides: TGTGCCAGCAGCTTAAGAGCGGGAGTCCGGCAAGAGACCCAGTACTTC.

This clone was seen a single time. The genes are TRBV19 and TRBJ2-1; TRBD2 aligns across 13 bases. Trimming at V came to 4 bases and at J to 7 bases, leaving 16 bases not matched to a gene. This CDR3 region has 19 residues. Germline CDR1 LNHDA, CDR2 SQIVND (reference sequence). The CDR3 here is CASSRQGLAGSGYGNEQFF. CDR3 nucleotides: TGTGCCAGTAGTAGACAGGGACTAGCGGGATCAGGTTATGGGAATGAGCAGTTCTTC.

This chain uses TRBV4-1 with TRBJ1-6, with 7 bases aligning to TRBD1. The V segment lost 3 bases and the J segment 6 bases; nucleotides outside the gene matches: 8. The CDR3 runs 16 residues. Germline-derived CDR1 and CDR2 are MGHRA and YSYEKL. The CDR3 protein is CASSQIGGTANSPLHF. The CDR3 DNA follows: TGCGCCAGCAGCCAGATCGGAGGGACAGCTAATTCACCCCTCCACTTT.

V is TRBV3-1 (or the pseudogene TRBV3-2) and J is TRBJ2-3; TRBD1 is a possible D gene (5 bases). Germline CDR1 reads LGHDT; CDR2 reads YNNKEL (reference sequence). Trimming shortened V by 1 base and J by 4 bases, and 9 bases separated the two germline ends. This CDR3 is 14 amino acids long. In DNA, the CDR3 is TGTGCCAGCAGCCAAGTGGCCAGGGCAGATACGCAGTATTTT. Amino acid sequence: CASSQVARADTQYF.

The rearrangement links TRBV10-3 to TRBJ2-1; 14 bases align to TRBD2. CDR3 length: 16 residues. CDR1 is ENHRY, CDR2 SYGVKD, per germline. V lost 6 bases and J lost 5; bases outside the gene matches: 6. The CDR3 coding sequence is TGTGCCATCAGCCCTGGACTAGCGGGAGGCAACAATGAGCAGTTCTTC. Translated: CAISPGLAGGNNEQFF.

The chain links TRBV28 to TRBJ2-2; D may be TRBD1 (6 bases). There are 16 residues in the CDR3. The V end was cut by 6 bases, the J end by 6 bases, with 20 bases between. Germline V lookup: CDR1 MDHEN, CDR2 SYDVKM. The CDR3 sequence is CASSPGAGEGPGELFF. Here the CDR3 DNA reads TGTGCCAGCAGCCCTGGGGCAGGGGAAGGTCCCGGGGAGCTGTTTTTT.

V and J are TRBV7-2 and TRBJ2-1; TRBD1 might be the D (7 bases). The germline V gene encodes CDR1 SGHTA and CDR2 FQGNSA. Deletions cut 11 bases from V and 4 bases from J, with 18 bases between. CDR3 size: 14 residues. The CDR3 DNA reads TGTGCCGCGCAGGGGGACAGCGGGTACAATGAGCAGTTCTTC. Translating gives CAAQGDSGYNEQFF. Combining the CDR3 with reference TRBV7-2 and TRBJ2-1 gives the whole variable domain GAGVSQSPSNKVTEKGKDVELRCDPISGHTALYWYRQSLGQGLEFLIYFQGNSAPDKSGLPSDRFSAERTGGSVSTLTIQRTQQEDSAVYLCAAQGDSGYNEQFFGPGTRLTVL.

The genes are TRBV20-1 and TRBJ2-5; 9 bases align to TRBD1. Germline V gene sequence: CDR1 DFQATT, CDR2 SNEGSKA (reference sequence). Trimming cost V 3 bases and J 4 bases; bases outside gene matches: 6. The CDR3 covers 14 residues. This CDR3 reads CSASPDRGLETQYF. The CDR3 DNA reads TGCAGTGCTAGTCCGGACAGGGGCTTAGAGACCCAGTACTTC.

The V gene is TRBV5-6, the J gene TRBJ2-2, with a possible D match to TRBD1 (5 bases). Germline V lookup: CDR1 SGHDT, CDR2 YYEEEE. This CDR3 spans 15 amino acids. Trimming cost V 1 base and J 1 base, with 8 bases left between them. The CDR3 DNA sequence: TGTGCCAGCAGCTTGCCAACAGGGAACACCGGGGAGCTGTTTTTT. Encoded protein: CASSLPTGNTGELFF.

This rearrangement joins TRBV5-1 to TRBJ1-6; D may be TRBD1 (6 bases). This CDR3 is built from 14 residues. Germline CDR1 is SGHRS and CDR2 is YFSETQ. V lost 3 bases and J lost 7, with 11 bases in between. The CDR3 nucleotides are TGCGCCAGCAGCTCGAGGACAGACAATTCACCCCTCCACTTT. This sequence encodes CASSSRTDNSPLHF.

The chain joins TRBV6-1 to TRBJ2-7; 11 nucleotides agree with TRBD2. This CDR3 contains 16 residues. Germline V gives CDR1 MNHNS, CDR2 SASEGT. Losses at the gene ends were 4 bases for V and 0 bases for J; bases not matched to a gene: 5. The CDR3 sequence: CASSGHGTSGSYEQYF. CDR3 sequence (DNA): TGTGCCAGCAGTGGCCACGGGACTAGCGGCTCCTACGAGCAGTACTTC.

The chain combines TRBV6-1 with TRBJ2-7; the match to TRBD1 covers 7 bases. J lost 2 bases, V lost 1 base, and 2 bases had no gene match. This CDR3 is 14 amino acids long. In germline, CDR1 is MNHNS, CDR2 SASEGT. The CDR3 reads CASSEGDSAYEQYF. The CDR3 DNA reads TGTGCCAGCAGTGAAGGGGACAGTGCCTACGAGCAGTACTTC.

This clone has at least ten counts. The chain joins TRBV2 to TRBJ1-1, with 7 bases identical to TRBD1. This CDR3 region has 13 residues. The V and J ends lost 5 bases and 1 base, in that order; junction bases with no gene match: 1. Germline V lookup: CDR1 SNHLY, CDR2 FYNNEI. The CDR3 spells CASSQGENTEAFF. As DNA, the CDR3 is TGTGCCAGCAGTCAGGGGGAGAACACTGAAGCTTTCTTT.